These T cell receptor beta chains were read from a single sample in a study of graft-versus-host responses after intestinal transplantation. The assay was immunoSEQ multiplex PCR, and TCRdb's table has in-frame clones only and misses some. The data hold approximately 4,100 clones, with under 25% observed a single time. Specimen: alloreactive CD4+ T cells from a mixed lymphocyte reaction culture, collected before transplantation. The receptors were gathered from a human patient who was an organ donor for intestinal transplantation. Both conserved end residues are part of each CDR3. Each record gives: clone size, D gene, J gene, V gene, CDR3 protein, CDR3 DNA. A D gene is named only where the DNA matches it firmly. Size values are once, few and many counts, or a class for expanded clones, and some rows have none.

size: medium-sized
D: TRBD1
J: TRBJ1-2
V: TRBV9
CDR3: CASSVGQGDYGYTF
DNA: TGTGCCAGCAGCGTGGGACAGGGAGACTATGGCTACACCTTC

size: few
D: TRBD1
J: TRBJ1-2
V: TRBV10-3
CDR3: CAISELGDRANYGYTF
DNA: TGTGCCATCAGTGAGCTAGGGGACAGGGCGAACTATGGCTACACCTTC

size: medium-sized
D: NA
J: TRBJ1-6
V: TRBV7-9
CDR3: CASSLFGTYNSPLHF
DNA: TGTGCCAGCAGCTTGTTCGGGACATATAATTCACCCCTCCACTTT

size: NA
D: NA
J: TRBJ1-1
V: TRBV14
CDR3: CASSQAQGSKNTEAFF
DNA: TGTGCCAGCAGCCAAGCCCAGGGGTCAAAAAACACTGAAGCTTTCTTT

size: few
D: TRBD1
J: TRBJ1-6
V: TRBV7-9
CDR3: CASSLAGAGGKNSPLHF
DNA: TGTGCCAGCAGCTTAGCGGGGGCAGGGGGAAAAAATTCACCCCTCCACTTT

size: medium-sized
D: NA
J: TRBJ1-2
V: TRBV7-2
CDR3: CASSLRSAIGGYTF
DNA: TGTGCCAGCAGCTTAAGAAGTGCTATCGGGGGCTACACCTTC

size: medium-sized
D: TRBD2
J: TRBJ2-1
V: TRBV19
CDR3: CASSPSGVLRNEQFF
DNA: TGTGCCAGTAGTCCGAGCGGGGTTCTGAGGAATGAGCAGTTCTTC

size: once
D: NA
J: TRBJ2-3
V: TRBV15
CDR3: CATSRGGDTQYF
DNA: TGTGCCACCAGCAGAGGCGGGGATACGCAGTATTTT

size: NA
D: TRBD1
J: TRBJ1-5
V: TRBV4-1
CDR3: CASSRAQGAGQPQHF
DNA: TGCGCCAGCAGCAGGGCACAGGGGGCGGGTCAGCCCCAGCATTTT

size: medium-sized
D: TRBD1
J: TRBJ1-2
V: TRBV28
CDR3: CASTWTGRNYGYTF
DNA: TGTGCCAGCACCTGGACAGGGAGGAACTATGGCTACACCTTC

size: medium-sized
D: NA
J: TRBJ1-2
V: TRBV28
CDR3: CASRTSGGSYGYTF
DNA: TGTGCCAGCAGGACATCCGGGGGGTCCTATGGCTACACCTTC

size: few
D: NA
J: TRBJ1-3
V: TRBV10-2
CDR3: CASTSVVSGNTIYF
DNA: TGCGCCAGTACCTCGGTCGTGTCTGGAAACACCATATATTTT

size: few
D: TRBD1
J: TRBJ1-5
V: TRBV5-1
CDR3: CASSLARTGRSQPQHF
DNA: TGCGCCAGCAGCTTGGCCCGGACAGGGAGGTCTCAGCCCCAGCATTTT

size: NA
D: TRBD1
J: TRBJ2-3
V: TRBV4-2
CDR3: CASSQGGQGADTQYF
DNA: TGTGCCAGCAGCCAAGGGGGACAGGGGGCAGATACGCAGTATTTT

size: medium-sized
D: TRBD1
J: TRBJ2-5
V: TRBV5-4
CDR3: CASSDTRTGGETQYF
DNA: TGTGCCAGCAGCGACACCCGGACAGGGGGCGAGACCCAGTACTTC

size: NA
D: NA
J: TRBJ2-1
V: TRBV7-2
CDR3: CASSLRGNNEQFF
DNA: TGTGCCAGCAGCCTCAGGGGAAACAATGAGCAGTTCTTC

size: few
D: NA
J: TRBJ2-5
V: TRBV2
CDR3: CASRQLKSPTQYF
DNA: TGTGCCAGCAGACAGCTCAAGAGTCCGACCCAGTACTTC

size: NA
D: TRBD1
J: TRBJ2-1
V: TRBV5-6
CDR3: CASSLATGGWNEQFF
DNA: TGTGCCAGCAGCCTAGCGACAGGGGGATGGAATGAGCAGTTCTTC

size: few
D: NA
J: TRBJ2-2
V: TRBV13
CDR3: CASSLTEELFF
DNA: TGTGCCAGCAGCTTAACTGAGGAGCTGTTTTTT

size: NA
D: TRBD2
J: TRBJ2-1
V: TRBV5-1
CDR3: CASSTIAGGIDEQFF
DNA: TGCGCCAGCAGCACTATAGCGGGGGGGATCGATGAGCAGTTCTTC

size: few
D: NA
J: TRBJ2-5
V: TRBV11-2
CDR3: CASSLQVRETQYF
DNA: TGTGCCAGCAGCTTACAGGTTCGAGAGACCCAGTACTTC

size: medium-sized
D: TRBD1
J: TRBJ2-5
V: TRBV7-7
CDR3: CASSFTGAETQYF
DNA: TGTGCTAGCAGCTTTACAGGGGCTGAGACCCAGTACTTC

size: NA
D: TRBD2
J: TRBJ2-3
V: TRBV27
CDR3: CASSFSYPAGTSTDTQYF
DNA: TGTGCCAGCAGTTTCTCTTACCCAGCGGGGACCTCCACAGATACGCAGTATTTT

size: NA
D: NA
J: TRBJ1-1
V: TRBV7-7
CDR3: CASSFGRNTEAFF
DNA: TGTGCCTCCTCCTTTGGGAGAAACACTGAAGCTTTCTTT

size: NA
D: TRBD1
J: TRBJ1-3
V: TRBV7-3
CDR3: CASRVSQGARENTIYF
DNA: TGTGCCAGCCGAGTTTCGCAGGGGGCGCGAGAAAACACCATATATTTT

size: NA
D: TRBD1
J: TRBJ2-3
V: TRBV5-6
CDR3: CASSLGTGGMDTQYF
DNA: TGTGCCAGCAGCTTGGGAACAGGGGGAATGGATACGCAGTATTTT

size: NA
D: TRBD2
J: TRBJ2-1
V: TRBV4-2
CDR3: CASSLAGAAGGQNEQFF
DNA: TGTGCCAGCAGCTTGGCGGGGGCAGCGGGGGGGCAGAATGAGCAGTTCTTC

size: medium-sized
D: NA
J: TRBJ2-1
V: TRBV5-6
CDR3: CASSPIQQSSSYNEQFF
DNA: TGTGCCAGCAGCCCTATCCAACAGTCCAGCTCCTACAATGAGCAGTTCTTC

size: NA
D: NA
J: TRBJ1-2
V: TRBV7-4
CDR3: CASSLLVIYGYTF
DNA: TGTGCCAGCAGCTTATTAGTGATCTATGGCTACACCTTC

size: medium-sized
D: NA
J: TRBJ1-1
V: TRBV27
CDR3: CASSKQVGRAEAFF
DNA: TGTGCCAGCAGTAAACAGGTCGGGAGGGCTGAAGCTTTCTTT

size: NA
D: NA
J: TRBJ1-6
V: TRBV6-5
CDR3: CASKAASSYNSPLHF
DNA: TGTGCCAGCAAGGCAGCGAGCTCCTATAATTCACCCCTCCACTTT

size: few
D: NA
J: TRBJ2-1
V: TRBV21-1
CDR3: CASSKVGGQANEQFF
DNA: TGTGCCAGCAGCAAAGTTGGTGGACAGGCCAATGAGCAGTTCTTC

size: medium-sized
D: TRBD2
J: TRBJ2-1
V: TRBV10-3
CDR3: CAISFSGGSSYNEQFF
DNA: TGTGCCATCAGTTTTAGCGGGGGAAGCTCCTACAATGAGCAGTTCTTC

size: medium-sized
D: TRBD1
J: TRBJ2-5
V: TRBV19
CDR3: CASSIAGQGRETQYF
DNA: TGTGCCAGTAGTATAGCGGGACAGGGGAGAGAGACCCAGTACTTC

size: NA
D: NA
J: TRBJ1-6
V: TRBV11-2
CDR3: CASSLLYNSPLHF
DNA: TGTGCCAGCAGCTTACTCTATAATTCACCCCTCCACTTT

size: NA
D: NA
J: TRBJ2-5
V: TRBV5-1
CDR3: CASSLRGQETQYF
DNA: TGCGCCAGCAGCTTAAGGGGCCAAGAGACCCAGTACTTC

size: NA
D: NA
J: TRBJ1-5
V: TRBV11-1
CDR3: CASSLAGNQPQHF
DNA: TGTGCCAGCAGCTTAGCCGGGAATCAGCCCCAGCATTTT

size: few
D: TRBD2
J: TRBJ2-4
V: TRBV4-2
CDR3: CASSGLGVAKNIQYF
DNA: TGTGCCAGCAGCGGACTAGGGGTAGCCAAAAACATTCAGTACTTC

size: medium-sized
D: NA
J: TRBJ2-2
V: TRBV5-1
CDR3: CASSWAGAEGGELFF
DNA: TGCGCCAGCAGCTGGGCGGGGGCTGAAGGCGGGGAGCTGTTTTTT

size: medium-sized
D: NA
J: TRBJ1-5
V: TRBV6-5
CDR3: CASSYQYSNQPQHF
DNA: TGTGCCAGCAGTTATCAGTATAGCAATCAGCCCCAGCATTTT

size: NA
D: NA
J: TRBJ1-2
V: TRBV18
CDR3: CASSPGRLHYGYTF
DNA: TGTGCCAGCTCACCGGGGAGGTTACACTATGGCTACACCTTC

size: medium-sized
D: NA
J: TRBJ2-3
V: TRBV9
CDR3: CASSVLLVGDTQYF
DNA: TGTGCCAGCAGCGTACTACTAGTCGGGGATACGCAGTATTTT

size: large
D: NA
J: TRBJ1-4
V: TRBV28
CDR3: CASSLFAGKFEKLFF
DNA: TGTGCCAGCAGTTTATTCGCGGGGAAGTTTGAAAAACTGTTTTTT

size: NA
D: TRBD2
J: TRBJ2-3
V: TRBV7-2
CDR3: CASTLSGGSTDTQYF
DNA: TGTGCCAGCACCCTATCGGGGGGAAGCACAGATACGCAGTATTTT

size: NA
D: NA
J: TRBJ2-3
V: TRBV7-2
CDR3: CASRGPSTDTQYF
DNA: TGTGCCAGCAGGGGGCCGAGCACAGATACGCAGTATTTT

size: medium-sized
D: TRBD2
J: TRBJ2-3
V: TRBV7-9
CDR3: CASSISGGAFDTQYF
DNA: TGTGCCAGCAGCATCAGCGGGGGGGCATTTGATACGCAGTATTTT

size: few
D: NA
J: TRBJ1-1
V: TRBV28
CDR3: CASSSLRGYGYTEAFF
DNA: TGTGCCAGCAGTTCACTCAGGGGTTACGGATACACTGAAGCTTTCTTT

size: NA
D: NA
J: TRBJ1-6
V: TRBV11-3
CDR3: CASSLVPDSPLHF
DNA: TGTGCCAGCAGCTTAGTCCCCGATTCACCCCTCCACTTT

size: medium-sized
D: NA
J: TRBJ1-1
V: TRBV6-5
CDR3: CASSYWGSLNTEAFF
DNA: TGTGCCAGCAGTTACTGGGGCAGTCTGAACACTGAAGCTTTCTTT

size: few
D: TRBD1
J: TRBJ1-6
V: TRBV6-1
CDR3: CASSFRDRGSPLHF
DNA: TGTGCCAGCAGTTTTAGGGACAGGGGCTCACCCCTCCACTTT

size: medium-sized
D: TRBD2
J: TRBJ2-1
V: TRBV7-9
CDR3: CASSARTSGYNEQFF
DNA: TGTGCCAGCAGCGCCAGGACTAGCGGGTACAATGAGCAGTTCTTC